This T cell receptor beta chain originates from a study of cytomegalovirus exposure and HLA in healthy donors. Study summary: In terms of ancestry, the Caucasian-associated cluster contained about 81% of the roughly 400 genotyped donors. General study results and limits: TCR beta sequences reportedly predicted most subjects' HLA-A and HLA-B alleles accurately. Most CMV-associated TCR beta chains appeared HLA-restricted in a later analysis.

Regarding this clone: Its cognate antigen is unknown.

With 60 Vbeta and 13 Jbeta primers, the PCR was carried out. Profiled with immunoSEQ multiplex PCR; TCRdb holds only in-frame clones, not every one. The listing contains 80,000 to 100,000 clones. The sequencing sample was made of PBMCs. This TCR was sampled from a woman aged 25 to 39 in good health and CMV-seronegative.

DNA for the CDR3: TGTGCCAGTAGTATCCGAAACCCCCAGGATCAGCCCCAGCATTTT. Translating it yields CASSIRNPQDQPQHF. The chain recombines TRBV19 with TRBJ1-5; the D is unclear. Looked up from germline, CDR1 is LNHDA and CDR2 is SQIVND (reference sequence). Trimming cost V 3 bases and J 5 bases, with 14 bases left between them. The CDR3 consists of 15 residues. Using reference TRBV19 and TRBJ1-5 for the parts outside the CDR3, the full variable domain is DGGITQSPKYLFRKEGQNVTLSCEQNLNHDAMYWYRQDPGQGLRLIYYSQIVNDFQKGDIAEGYSVSREKKESFPLTVTSAQKNPTAFYLCASSIRNPQDQPQHFGDGTRLSIL.